This TCR beta chain was captured by sequencing in a study of blood T cell repertoires in COVID-19. Measured with immunoSEQ multiplex PCR; TCRdb has only the in-frame clones, and not every one. The data show some 55,000 clones, about 90% seen once. Germline V gene lookup returns CDR1 GTSNPN and CDR2 SVGIG (reference sequence). The ends lost 7 bases at V and 4 bases at J; junction bases unmatched: 7. The CDR3 consists of 14 residues. Sample: peripheral blood. J is TRBJ2-6 and V is TRBV30; 7 bases are shared with TRBD1. The sequence was collected from a man aged 55 to 70 with acute or convalescent COVID-19. The CDR3 protein is CAYRQGSGANVLTF. The CDR3 DNA is TGTGCCTACAGACAGGGATCAGGGGCCAACGTCCTGACTTTC.